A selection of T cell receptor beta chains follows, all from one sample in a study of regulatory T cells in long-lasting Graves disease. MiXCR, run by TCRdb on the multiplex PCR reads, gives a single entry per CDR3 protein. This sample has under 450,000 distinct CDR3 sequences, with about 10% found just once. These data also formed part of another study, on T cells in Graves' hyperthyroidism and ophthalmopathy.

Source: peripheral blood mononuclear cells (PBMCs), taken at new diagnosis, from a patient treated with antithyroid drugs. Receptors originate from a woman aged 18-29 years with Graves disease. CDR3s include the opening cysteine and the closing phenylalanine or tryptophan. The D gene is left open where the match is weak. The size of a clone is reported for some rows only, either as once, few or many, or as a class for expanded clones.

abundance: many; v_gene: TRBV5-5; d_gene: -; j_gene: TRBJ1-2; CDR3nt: TGTGCCAGCAGCCTTAACAGGGCCGCTGGCTACACCTTC; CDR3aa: CASSLNRAAGYTF
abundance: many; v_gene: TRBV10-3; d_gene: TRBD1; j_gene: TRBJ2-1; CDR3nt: TGTGCCATCAGTGAGGGGCAGGGGGTTATCCGGGAGCAGTTCTTC; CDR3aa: CAISEGQGVIREQFF
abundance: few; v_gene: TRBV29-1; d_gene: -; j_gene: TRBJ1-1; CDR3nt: TGCAGCGTTGAAGACCCCGGTTGGGCGGAGGGGGGGAGTTCTGAAGCTTTCTTT; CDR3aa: CSVEDPGWAEGGSSEAFF
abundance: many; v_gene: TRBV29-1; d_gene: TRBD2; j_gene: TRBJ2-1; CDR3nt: TGCAGCGTTGAAGTTCGTTTAGCGGGGAAGGTGGGTGAGCAGTTCTTC; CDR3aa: CSVEVRLAGKVGEQFF
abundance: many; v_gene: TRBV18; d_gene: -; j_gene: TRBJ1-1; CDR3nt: TGTGCCAGCAGCCCGGGACAGAACACTGAAGCTTTCTTT; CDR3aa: CASSPGQNTEAFF
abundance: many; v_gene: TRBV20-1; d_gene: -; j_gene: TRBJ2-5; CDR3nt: TGCAGTGCCGAGGACCAGGCGGGGAAGACCCAGTACTTC; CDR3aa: CSAEDQAGKTQYF
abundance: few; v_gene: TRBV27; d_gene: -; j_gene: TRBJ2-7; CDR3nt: TGTGCCAGCAGGGGGCTCGAGCGCTACGAGCAGTACTTC; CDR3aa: CASRGLERYEQYF
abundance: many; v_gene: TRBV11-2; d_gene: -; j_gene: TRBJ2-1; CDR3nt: TGTGCCAGCAGCTTAGAGGGGAGCTCCTACAATGAGCAGTTCTTC; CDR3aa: CASSLEGSSYNEQFF
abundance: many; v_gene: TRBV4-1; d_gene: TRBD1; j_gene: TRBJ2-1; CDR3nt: TGCGCCAGCAGCCCATCCCTGGGACAGCCATACTACAATGAGCAGTTCTTC; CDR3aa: CASSPSLGQPYYNEQFF
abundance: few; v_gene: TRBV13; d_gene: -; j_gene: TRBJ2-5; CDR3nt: TGTGCCAGCAGCTTAGTTGGACAAGGAGAAGAAGAGACCCAGTACTTC; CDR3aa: CASSLVGQGEEETQYF
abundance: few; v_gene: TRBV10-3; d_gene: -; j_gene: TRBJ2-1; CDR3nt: TGTGCCATCTCTCAGCGGAATGAGCAGTTCTTC; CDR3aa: CAISQRNEQFF
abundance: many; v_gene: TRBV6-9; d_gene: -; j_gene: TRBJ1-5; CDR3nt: TGTGCCAGCAGTTCCTTCACTCGGACAGCTCAGATCCAGCATTTT; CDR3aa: CASSSFTRTAQIQHF
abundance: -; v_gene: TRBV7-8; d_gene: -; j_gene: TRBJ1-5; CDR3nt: TGTGCCAGCAGCTATAAAGCGGGGGGCCCGGGGCAGCCCCAGCATTTT; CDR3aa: CASSYKAGGPGQPQHF
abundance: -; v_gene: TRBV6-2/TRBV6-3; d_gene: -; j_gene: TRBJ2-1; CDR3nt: TGTGCCAGCAGTTATGCACGAGGGGACAATGAGCAGTTCTTC; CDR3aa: CASSYARGDNEQFF
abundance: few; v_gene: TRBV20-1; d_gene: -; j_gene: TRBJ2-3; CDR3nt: TGCAGTGCTAGCGAGGGTACAGATACGCAGTATTTT; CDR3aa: CSASEGTDTQYF
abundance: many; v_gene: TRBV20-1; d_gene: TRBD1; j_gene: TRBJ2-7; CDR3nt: TGCAGTGCCCTCGGGACAGCTCACGAGCAGTACTTC; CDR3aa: CSALGTAHEQYF
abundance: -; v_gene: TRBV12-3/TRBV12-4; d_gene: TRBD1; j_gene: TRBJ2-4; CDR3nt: TGTGCCAGCAGTCCCCGGGACAGGGTTCACATTCAGTACTTC; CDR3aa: CASSPRDRVHIQYF
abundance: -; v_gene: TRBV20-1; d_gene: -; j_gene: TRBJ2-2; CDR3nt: TGCAGTGCTAGTTCGGACACCGGGGAGCTGTTTTTT; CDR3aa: CSASSDTGELFF
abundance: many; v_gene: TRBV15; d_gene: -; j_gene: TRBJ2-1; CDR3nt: TGTGCCACCAGCAGAGACCGTATTTACAATGAGCAGTTCTTC; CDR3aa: CATSRDRIYNEQFF
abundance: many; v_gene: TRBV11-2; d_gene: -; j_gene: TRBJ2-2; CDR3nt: TGTGCCAGCAGCTTATTAAAGGGTAACACCGGGGAGCTGTTTTTT; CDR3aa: CASSLLKGNTGELFF
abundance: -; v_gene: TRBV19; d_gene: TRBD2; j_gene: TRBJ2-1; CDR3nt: TGTGCCAGTAGTCCGAACGGGGCGGGAGGGTTAAGGAATGAGCAGTTCTTC; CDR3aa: CASSPNGAGGLRNEQFF
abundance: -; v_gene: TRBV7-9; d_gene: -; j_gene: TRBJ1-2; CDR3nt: TGTGCCAGCAGCGTCGGAGGGTATGGCTACACCTTC; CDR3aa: CASSVGGYGYTF
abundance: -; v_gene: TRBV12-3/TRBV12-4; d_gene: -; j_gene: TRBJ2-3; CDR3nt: TGTGCCAGCAGTTTCGGGGCTGGGGCGGATACGCAGTATTTT; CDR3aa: CASSFGAGADTQYF
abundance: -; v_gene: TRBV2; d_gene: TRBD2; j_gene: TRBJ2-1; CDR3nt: TGTGCCAGCAGGACCGGGCTAGCGGCATGGAATGAGCAGTTCTTC; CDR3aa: CASRTGLAAWNEQFF
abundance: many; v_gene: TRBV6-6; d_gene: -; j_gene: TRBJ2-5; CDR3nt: TGTGCCAGCAGTTACTCGAGGTACGACAGTCTCCAAGAGACCCAGTACTTC; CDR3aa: CASSYSRYDSLQETQYF
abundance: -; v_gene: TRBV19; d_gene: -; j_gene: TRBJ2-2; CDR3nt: TGTGCCAGCAGTCGTCGGGGGACCGGGGAGCTGTTTTTT; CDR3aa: CASSRRGTGELFF
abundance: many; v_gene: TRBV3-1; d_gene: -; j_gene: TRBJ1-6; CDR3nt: TGTGCCAGCAGCCCCCGGACAGTCTACTATAATTCACCCCTCCACTTT; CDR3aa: CASSPRTVYYNSPLHF
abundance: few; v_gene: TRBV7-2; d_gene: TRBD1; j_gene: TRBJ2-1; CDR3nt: TGTGCCAGCAGCTTAGGGACAGGGAAGTCTGGCAATGAGCAGTTCTTC; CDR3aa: CASSLGTGKSGNEQFF
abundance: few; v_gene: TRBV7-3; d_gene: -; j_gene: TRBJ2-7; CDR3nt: TGTGCCAGCAACTCGGGGCCTCGGGAGCAGTACTTC; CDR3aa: CASNSGPREQYF
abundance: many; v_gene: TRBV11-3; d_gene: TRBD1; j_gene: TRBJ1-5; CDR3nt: TGTGCCAGCAGCTTACCTGGACAGGGAGAAAGCAATCAGCCCCAGCATTTT; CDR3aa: CASSLPGQGESNQPQHF
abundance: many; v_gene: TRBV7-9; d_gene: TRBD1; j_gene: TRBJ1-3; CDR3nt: TGTGCCAACAGAAAGGGGATGCGGGACAGGCCTCTAAGCTCTGGAAACACCATATATTTT; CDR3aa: CANRKGMRDRPLSSGNTIYF
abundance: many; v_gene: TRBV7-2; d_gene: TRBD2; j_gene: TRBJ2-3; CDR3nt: TGTGCCAGCAGCTTAACCCCGGGAGGGGATACGCAGTATTTT; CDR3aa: CASSLTPGGDTQYF
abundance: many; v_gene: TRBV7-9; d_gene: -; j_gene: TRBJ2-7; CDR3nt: TGTGCCAGCAGCTCAGGAACCCGCGGCTACGAGCAGTACTTC; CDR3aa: CASSSGTRGYEQYF
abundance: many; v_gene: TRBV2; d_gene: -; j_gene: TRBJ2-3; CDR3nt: TGTGCCACCGGAAGGGGAACTAGCAGCACCTTCACAGATACGCAGTATTTT; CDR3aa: CATGRGTSSTFTDTQYF
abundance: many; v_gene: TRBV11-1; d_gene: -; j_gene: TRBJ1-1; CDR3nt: TGTGCCAGCATACTGGGAGAAGGGAGGCCCAACACTGAAGCTTTCTTT; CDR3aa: CASILGEGRPNTEAFF
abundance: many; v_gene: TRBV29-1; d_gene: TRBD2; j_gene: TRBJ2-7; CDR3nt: TGCAGCACGTGGACTAGCGGGACCTCCTACGAGCAGTACTTC; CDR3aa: CSTWTSGTSYEQYF
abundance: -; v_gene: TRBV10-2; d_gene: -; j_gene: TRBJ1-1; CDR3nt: TGCGCCAGCAGGCCAGTTGGACTCACTGAAGCTTTCTTT; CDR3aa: CASRPVGLTEAFF
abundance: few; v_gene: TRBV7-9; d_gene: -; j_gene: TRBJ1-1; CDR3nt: TGTGCCAGCAGCCGCGGGACACCGAACACTGAAGCTTTCTTT; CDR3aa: CASSRGTPNTEAFF
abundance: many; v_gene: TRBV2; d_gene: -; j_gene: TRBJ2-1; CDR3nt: TGTGCCAGCATGATCGAATGGCTAACGAGCTCCTACAATGAGCAGTTCTTC; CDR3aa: CASMIEWLTSSYNEQFF
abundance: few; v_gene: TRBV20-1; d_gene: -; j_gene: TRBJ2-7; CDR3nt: TGCAGTGCTACCCCCCCAGGCTCGCCTGCCTACGAGCAGTACTTC; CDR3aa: CSATPPGSPAYEQYF
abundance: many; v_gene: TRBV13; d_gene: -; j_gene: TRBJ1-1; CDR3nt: TGTGCCAGCAGCTTAATCGAAGGAGAAGCTTTCTTT; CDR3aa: CASSLIEGEAFF
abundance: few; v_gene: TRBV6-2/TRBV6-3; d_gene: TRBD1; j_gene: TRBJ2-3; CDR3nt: TGTGCCAGCAGGGCCCTCGGGACAGGATGGGCAGATACGCAGTATTTT; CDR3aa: CASRALGTGWADTQYF
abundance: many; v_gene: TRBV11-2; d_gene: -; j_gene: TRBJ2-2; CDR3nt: TGTGCCAGCAGCTTCTCAGGAGCGAACACCGGGGAGCTGTTTTTT; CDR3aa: CASSFSGANTGELFF
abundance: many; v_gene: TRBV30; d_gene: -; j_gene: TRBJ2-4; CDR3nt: TGTGCCTGGAGCCCGACCGGGAACATTCAGTACTTC; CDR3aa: CAWSPTGNIQYF